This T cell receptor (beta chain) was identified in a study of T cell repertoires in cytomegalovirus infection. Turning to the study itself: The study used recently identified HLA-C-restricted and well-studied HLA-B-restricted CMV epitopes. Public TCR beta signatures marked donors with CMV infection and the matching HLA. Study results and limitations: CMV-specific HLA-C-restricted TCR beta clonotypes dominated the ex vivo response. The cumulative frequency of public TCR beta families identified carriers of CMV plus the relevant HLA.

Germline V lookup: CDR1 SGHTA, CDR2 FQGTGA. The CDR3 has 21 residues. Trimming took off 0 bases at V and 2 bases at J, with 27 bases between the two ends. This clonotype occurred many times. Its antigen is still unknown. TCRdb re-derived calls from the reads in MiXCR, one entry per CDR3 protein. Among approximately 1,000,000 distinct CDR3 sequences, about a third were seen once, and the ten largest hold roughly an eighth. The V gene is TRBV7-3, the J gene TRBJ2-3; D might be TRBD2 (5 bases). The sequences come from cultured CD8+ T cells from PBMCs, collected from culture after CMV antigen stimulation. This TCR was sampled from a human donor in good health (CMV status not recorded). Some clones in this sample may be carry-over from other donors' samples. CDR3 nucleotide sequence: TGTGCCAGCAGCTTAACGGAGGAAGCGGACCCCCGAACGCGGGCCACAGATACGCAGTATTTT. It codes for CASSLTEEADPRTRATDTQYF.